This T cell receptor beta chain was recovered during a study of T cells in Graves' hyperthyroidism and ophthalmopathy. The germline V and J ends were trimmed by 0 bases and 0 bases, with 15 bases remaining between them. This CDR3 is 18 amino acids long. The V gene's germline CDR1 is LGHNA and CDR2 YSLEER. Researchers took RNA transcripts and amplified the TCR beta CDR3 regions from them. The HTBI primer set drove a first-round RT-PCR of the TCR CDR3. A single record per CDR3 protein comes from TCRdb applying MiXCR to the multiplex PCR reads. This table has 700,000 or so distinct CDR3 sequences, 16% appearing once.

The material sequenced was blood. The rearrangement links TRBV4-3 to TRBJ1-3, with D maybe TRBD1 (5 bases). This TCR came from a man in his late teens or twenties with Graves' hyperthyroidism. CDR3 loop: CASSQDPYGTYSGNTIYF. In DNA form, the CDR3 reads TGCGCCAGCAGCCAAGACCCGTATGGGACCTACTCTGGAAACACCATATATTTT.